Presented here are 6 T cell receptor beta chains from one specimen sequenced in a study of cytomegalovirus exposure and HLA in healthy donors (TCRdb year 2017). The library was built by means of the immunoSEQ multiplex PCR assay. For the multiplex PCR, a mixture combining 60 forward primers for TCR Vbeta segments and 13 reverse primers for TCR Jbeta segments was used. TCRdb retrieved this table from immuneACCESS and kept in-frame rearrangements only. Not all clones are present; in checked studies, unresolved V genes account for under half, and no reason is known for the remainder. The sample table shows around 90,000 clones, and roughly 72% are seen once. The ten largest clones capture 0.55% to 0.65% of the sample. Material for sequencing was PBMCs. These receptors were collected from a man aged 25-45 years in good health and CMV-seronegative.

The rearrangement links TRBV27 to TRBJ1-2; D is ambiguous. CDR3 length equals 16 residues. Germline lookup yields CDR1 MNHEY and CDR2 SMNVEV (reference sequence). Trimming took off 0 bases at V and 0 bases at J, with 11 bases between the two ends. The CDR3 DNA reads TGTGCCAGCAGTTTATCCCATGCAACAACTAACTATGGCTACACCTTC. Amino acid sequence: CASSLSHATTNYGYTF.

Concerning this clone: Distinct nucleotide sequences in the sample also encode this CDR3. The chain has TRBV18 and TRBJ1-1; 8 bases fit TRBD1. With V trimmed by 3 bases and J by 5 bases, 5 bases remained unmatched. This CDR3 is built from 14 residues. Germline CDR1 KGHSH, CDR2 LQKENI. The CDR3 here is CASSPGTGGTEAFF. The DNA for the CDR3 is TGTGCCAGCTCACCCGGGACAGGAGGAACTGAAGCTTTCTTT.

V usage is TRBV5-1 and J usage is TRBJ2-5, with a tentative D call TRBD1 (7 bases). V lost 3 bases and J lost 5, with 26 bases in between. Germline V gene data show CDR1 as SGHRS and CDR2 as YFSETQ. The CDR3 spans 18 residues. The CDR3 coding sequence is TGCGCCAGCAGCTGGTTGACAGGGAGGTCCTCCGCAGGGGAGACCCAGTACTTC. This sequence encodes CASSWLTGRSSAGETQYF.

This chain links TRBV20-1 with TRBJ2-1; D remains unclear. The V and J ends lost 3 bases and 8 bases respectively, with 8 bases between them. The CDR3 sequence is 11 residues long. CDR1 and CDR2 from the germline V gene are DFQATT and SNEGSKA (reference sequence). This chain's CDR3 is CSARQVDEQFF. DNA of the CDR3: TGCAGTGCTAGGCAGGTTGATGAGCAGTTCTTC.

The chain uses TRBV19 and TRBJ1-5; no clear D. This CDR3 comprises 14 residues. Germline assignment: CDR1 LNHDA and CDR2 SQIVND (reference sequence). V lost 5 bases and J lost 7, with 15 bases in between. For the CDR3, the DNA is TGTGCCAGTAGTTCGACTCGGAGTGGACAGCCCCAGCATTTT. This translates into CASSSTRSGQPQHF.

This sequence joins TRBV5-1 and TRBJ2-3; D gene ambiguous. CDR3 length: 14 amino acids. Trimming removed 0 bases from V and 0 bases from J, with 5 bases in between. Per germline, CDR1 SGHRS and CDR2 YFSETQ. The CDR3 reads CASSLVLSTDTQYF. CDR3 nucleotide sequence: TGCGCCAGCAGCTTGGTACTAAGCACAGATACGCAGTATTTT.